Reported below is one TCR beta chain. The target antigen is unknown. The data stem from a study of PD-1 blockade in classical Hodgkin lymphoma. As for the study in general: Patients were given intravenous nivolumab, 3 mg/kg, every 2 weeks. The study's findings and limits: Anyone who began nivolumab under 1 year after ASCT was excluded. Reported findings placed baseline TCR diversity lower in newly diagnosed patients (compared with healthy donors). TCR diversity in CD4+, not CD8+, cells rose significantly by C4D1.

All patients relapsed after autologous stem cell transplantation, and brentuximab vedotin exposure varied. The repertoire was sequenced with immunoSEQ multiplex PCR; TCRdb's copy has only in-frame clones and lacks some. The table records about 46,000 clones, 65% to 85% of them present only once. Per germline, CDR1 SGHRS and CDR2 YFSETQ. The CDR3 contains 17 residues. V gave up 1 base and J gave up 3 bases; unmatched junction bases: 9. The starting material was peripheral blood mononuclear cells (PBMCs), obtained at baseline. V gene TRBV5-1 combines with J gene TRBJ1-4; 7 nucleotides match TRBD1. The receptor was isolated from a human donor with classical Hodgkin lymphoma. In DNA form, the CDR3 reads TGCGCCAGCAGCTTGCAGGGTCCAGGGGGACCTAATGAAAAACTGTTTTTT. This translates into CASSLQGPGGPNEKLFF.